The next 26 T cell receptor beta chains were all read from a single sample in a study of neurological immune-mediated disorders. In TCRdb, the 5' RACE reads were re-called with MiXCR into one record per CDR3 protein. The data hold roughly 60,000 distinct CDR3 sequences, with approximately 10% observed a single time. The sample taken for sequencing was PBMCs. Receptors originate from a man aged 60 to 69 in good health.

This clonotype was seen at least ten times. The J gene is TRBJ1-1, the V gene TRBV5-1; D is unresolved. Germline assignment: CDR1 SGHRS and CDR2 YFSETQ. There are 11 residues in the CDR3. V was shortened by 4 bases and J by 10 bases, with 11 bases between the two germline ends. The CDR3 coding sequence is TGCGCCAGCAGCGACTCCCATCTAGCTTTCTTT. Encoded protein: CASSDSHLAFF.

The V gene is TRBV7-6, the J gene TRBJ1-1; D is possibly TRBD1 (6 bases). This CDR3 has 13 amino acids. The V gene lost 5 bases and the J gene lost 6 bases, with 13 bases spanning the gap. Germline V gene data show CDR1 as SGHVS and CDR2 as FNYEAQ. The CDR3 spells CASSPQGFAEAFF. The CDR3, as DNA: TGTGCCAGCAGCCCACAGGGTTTCGCTGAAGCTTTCTTT.

This clonotype appeared many times. The rearrangement joins TRBV7-2 to TRBJ2-2; no definite D call. The CDR3 spans 12 residues. CDR1 is SGHTA, CDR2 FQGNSA, per germline. Between the trimmed V and J ends, which lost 3 bases and 4 bases, there was a span of 3 bases. Here the CDR3 DNA reads TGTGCCAGCAGCTTTACCACCGGGGAGCTGTTTTTT. Protein sequence: CASSFTTGELFF.

This clonotype was observed many times. The chain is built from TRBV5-5 and TRBJ2-5, with D unclear. V was cut by 4 bases and J by 1 base, with 8 bases left in between. CDR1 and CDR2 (germline): SGHKS, YYEKEE (reference sequence). CDR3 length equals 13 residues. The CDR3 here is CASSPKAQETQYF. The CDR3 nucleotides are TGTGCCAGCAGCCCAAAGGCCCAAGAGACCCAGTACTTC.

This sequence joins TRBV7-2 and TRBJ2-5; 9 bases map to TRBD2. Germline CDR1 is SGHTA and CDR2 is FQGNSA. V dropped 7 bases and J dropped 5; count of bases not matched to a gene: 11. CDR3 size: 15 residues. Here the CDR3 reads CASNLAGSFGETQYF. CDR3 sequence (DNA): TGTGCCAGCAACCTAGCGGGGAGCTTCGGGGAGACCCAGTACTTC.

This clonotype was counted many times. The rearrangement links TRBV20-1 to TRBJ2-7; D is tentatively TRBD1 or TRBD2 (5 bases each). Germline V lookup: CDR1 DFQATT, CDR2 SNEGSKA (reference sequence). V lost 4 bases and J 3 bases, leaving 10 bases between the germline ends. The CDR3 consists of 12 residues. DNA for the CDR3: TGCAGTGCTAAGCCGGGGCACTACGAGCAGTACTTC. Amino acids: CSAKPGHYEQYF.

This clonotype showed up many times. This chain connects TRBV29-1 to TRBJ2-5; perhaps TRBD1 as D (6 bases). Germline loops: CDR1 SQVTM, CDR2 ANQGSEA. This CDR3 is 12 amino acids long. V lost 6 bases and J 4 bases, leaving 12 bases between the germline ends. DNA for the CDR3: TGCAGCGTACAGGGCAACGGAGAGACCCAGTACTTC. It is translated as CSVQGNGETQYF.

This clonotype has ten or more counts. In nucleotides, the CDR3 is TGTGCCAGCAGCTTAGCAGGGGGGACAGGGGGACAGCCCCAGCATTTT. Amino acid sequence: CASSLAGGTGGQPQHF. The chain has TRBV7-2 and TRBJ1-5; 11 nucleotides match TRBD1. V dropped 0 bases and J dropped 7; count of bases not matched to a gene: 5. Germline V gene lookup returns CDR1 SGHTA and CDR2 FQGNSA. CDR3 length: 16 amino acids.

Many counts were recorded for this clonotype. The chain recombines TRBV7-6 with TRBJ1-5; D gene ambiguous. Germline V gene data show CDR1 as SGHVS and CDR2 as FNYEAQ. V dropped 5 bases and J dropped 3 bases, with 11 bases sitting between them. The CDR3 consists of 14 residues. The CDR3 bases are TGTGCCAGCAGCCAGCCCGGTTACAATCAGCCCCAGCATTTT. Protein sequence: CASSQPGYNQPQHF.

In this sample, this clonotype turned up many times. The chain recombines TRBV7-7 with TRBJ2-5; maybe TRBD2 (7 bases). V lost 5 bases and J lost 2, with 15 bases in between. This CDR3 is 15 amino acids long. CDR1 is SSHAT, CDR2 FNYEAQ, per germline (reference sequence). The CDR3 nucleotides read TGTGCCAGCAGCCCTTTACAGGGAGGGCAAGAGACCCAGTACTTC. This encodes CASSPLQGGQETQYF.

This clonotype has a count of ten or more. The gene calls are TRBV6-5 and TRBJ2-4, with TRBD2 as a possible D gene (7 bases). The germline V gene has CDR1 MNHEY and CDR2 SVGAGI. Trimming removed 6 bases from V and 1 base from J, with 16 bases in between. This CDR3 contains 16 residues. The CDR3 sequence is CASSQGGGSAKNIQYF. Here the CDR3 DNA reads TGTGCCAGCAGCCAAGGGGGGGGTTCGGCCAAAAACATTCAGTACTTC.

In this sample, this clonotype turned up many times. This chain joins TRBV5-1 and TRBJ2-3; TRBD2 aligns across 14 bases. After removal of 4 bases from V and 0 bases from J, the junction contained 10 bases not matched to a gene. The CDR3 length is 19 residues. Germline V gives CDR1 SGHRS, CDR2 YFSETQ. CDR3 loop: CASSGRTSGGLTSTDTQYF. The CDR3 region has the DNA TGCGCCAGCAGCGGAAGGACTAGCGGGGGGCTCACTAGCACAGATACGCAGTATTTT.

This clonotype was detected ten times or more. The chain employs TRBV6-2 or TRBV6-3 and TRBJ2-7; the D is unclear. Germline V gene lookup returns CDR1 MNHEY and CDR2 SVGEGT. The CDR3 consists of 11 residues. Trimming pared 3 bases from V and 6 bases from J, leaving 6 bases between. The CDR3 protein is CASSYQFEQYF. CDR3 DNA sequence: TGTGCCAGCAGTTATCAGTTCGAGCAGTACTTC.

The sample holds many counts of this clonotype. V is TRBV9 and J is TRBJ2-1; 9 bases agree with TRBD2. The germline gives CDR1 SGDLS, CDR2 YYNGEE. With 1 base clipped from V and 1 base from J, the junction kept 0 bases outside the gene matches. This CDR3 is 15 amino acids long. The CDR3: CASSVSGGSYNEQFF. CDR3 sequence (DNA): TGTGCCAGCAGCGTAAGCGGGGGGTCCTACAATGAGCAGTTCTTC.

This clonotype turned up a few times. The V gene is TRBV20-1, the J gene TRBJ1-1; D is unclear. Trimming pared 3 bases from V and 1 base from J, leaving 9 bases between. Germline V gene data show CDR1 as DFQATT and CDR2 as SNEGSKA (reference sequence). The CDR3 contains 13 residues. CDR3 sequence: CSARAEQNTEAFF. The DNA of the CDR3 is TGCAGTGCTAGGGCAGAACAGAACACTGAAGCTTTCTTT.

This clonotype was seen repeatedly, ten times or more. V gene TRBV6-5 combines with J gene TRBJ2-1; TRBD2 aligns across 7 bases. With V trimmed by 4 bases and J by 0 bases, 9 bases remained unmatched. The CDR3 sequence is 17 residues long. CDR1 and CDR2 (germline): MNHEY, SVGAGI. CDR3 in DNA: TGTGCCAGCAGTTCGCCGGAGACGGGGGGCTCCTACAATGAGCAGTTCTTC. Its translation is CASSSPETGGSYNEQFF.

In this sample, this clonotype turned up many times. This chain links TRBV12-3 or TRBV12-4 with TRBJ1-6, with 7 bases that match TRBD1. CDR3 size: 15 residues. V dropped 6 bases and J dropped 8; count of bases not matched to a gene: 10. The CDR3 DNA follows: TGTGCCAGCAGGCGATCCTTCCAGGGGGATTCACCCCTCCACTTT. It encodes CASRRSFQGDSPLHF.

The chain joins TRBV20-1 to TRBJ2-1, with 7 bases aligning to TRBD1. This CDR3 region has 16 residues. With 0 bases clipped from V and 0 bases from J, the junction kept 5 bases outside the gene matches. Germline CDR1 and CDR2: DFQATT and SNEGSKA (reference sequence). The CDR3 loop is CSARDRDSSSYNEQFF. The CDR3 region has the DNA TGCAGTGCTAGAGACCGGGACAGCAGCTCCTACAATGAGCAGTTCTTC.

This clonotype was counted ten times or more. V usage is TRBV7-2 and J usage is TRBJ1-4; no firm D call. Looked up from germline, CDR1 is SGHTA and CDR2 is FQGNSA. V was clipped by 1 base and J by 8 bases, with 11 bases between them. The CDR3 has 14 residues. The CDR3 sequence is CASSLVAGQEKLFF. The CDR3 DNA sequence: TGTGCCAGCAGCTTAGTCGCCGGGCAGGAAAAACTGTTTTTT.

This clonotype was recorded many times. The rearrangement uses TRBV12-3 or TRBV12-4 and TRBJ1-2; TRBD1 might be the D (6 bases). CDR3 size: 12 residues. Deletions cut 6 bases from V and 5 bases from J, with 10 bases between. CDR3 DNA sequence: TGTGCCAGCAGGGGGGGGCCGTATGGCTACACCTTC. Translated, it gives CASRGGPYGYTF.

This clonotype has ten or more counts. The rearrangement links TRBV20-1 to TRBJ2-3; 9 nucleotides match TRBD1. V shed 5 bases, J shed 3 bases, and the junction held 6 bases outside the gene matches. The V gene's germline CDR1 is DFQATT and CDR2 SNEGSKA (reference sequence). The CDR3 is 14 residues long. CDR3 in amino acids: CSADGQGITDTQYF. In DNA form, the CDR3 reads TGCAGTGCTGATGGACAGGGGATAACAGATACGCAGTATTTT.

There are many counts of this clonotype. V is TRBV10-3 and J is TRBJ2-7, with 11 bases aligning to TRBD2. V gave up 3 bases and J gave up 3 bases; unmatched junction bases: 10. The germline gives CDR1 ENHRY, CDR2 SYGVKD. There are 17 residues in the CDR3. The CDR3 here is CAISELLAGGFSYEQYF. Written as DNA, the CDR3 is TGTGCCATCAGTGAATTGCTAGCGGGGGGTTTTAGCTACGAGCAGTACTTC.

This clonotype was observed at least ten times. The chain combines TRBV3-1 with TRBJ1-2; D is unclear. V was trimmed by 2 bases and J by 1 base, leaving 5 bases between them. CDR1 LGHDT and CDR2 YNNKEL come from the germline V gene (reference sequence). The CDR3 loop spans 13 amino acids. The CDR3 nucleotides read TGTGCCAGCAGCCAAACAGTTAACTATGGCTACACCTTC. Its protein product is CASSQTVNYGYTF.

This clonotype has at least ten counts. The chain combines TRBV11-2 with TRBJ1-2; no reliable D call. The CDR3 runs 17 residues. Germline-derived CDR1 and CDR2 are SGHAT and FQNNGV. Trimming removed 3 bases from V and 7 bases from J, with 24 bases in between. CDR3 nucleotides: TGTGCCAGCAGCTTTTTTCGGGCAGAACCCACCACTGTTGGCTACACCTTC. Translating it yields CASSFFRAEPTTVGYTF.

This clonotype was counted at least ten times. The chain couples TRBV7-2 to TRBJ1-5, with a tentative D call TRBD1 (6 bases). The CDR3 extends over 16 amino acids. From germline, CDR1 is SGHTA and CDR2 FQGNSA. Trimming removed 2 bases at V and 2 bases at J, with 13 bases between. The CDR3 here is CASSLRAGAGNQPQHF. CDR3 sequence (DNA): TGTGCCAGCAGCTTACGGGCAGGGGCGGGCAATCAGCCCCAGCATTTT.

There are many counts of this clonotype. J is TRBJ2-3 and V is TRBV10-3, with D possibly called TRBD1 or TRBD2 (6 bases each). Germline-derived CDR1 and CDR2 are ENHRY and SYGVKD. This CDR3 spans 13 amino acids. V was pared by 7 bases and J by 4 bases, with 12 bases between. The CDR3 sequence: CAINSGAADTQYF. CDR3 nucleotides: TGTGCCATCAATTCGGGGGCCGCAGATACGCAGTATTTT.